This TCR beta chain was retrieved from a study of molecular identifiers for immune sequencing clone quantification. On the study more broadly: RNA, taken in replicates from about 21,000 or 97,000 naive CD8 cells, was split five ways, with four sequenced.

TCRdb re-derived calls from the PCR reads in MiXCR, one entry per CDR3 protein. The sample lists about 640,000 distinct CDR3 sequences, nearly 20% occurring once. With V trimmed by 8 bases and J by 2 bases, 2 bases remained unmatched. The CDR3 consists of 14 residues. Germline lookup yields CDR1 MDHEN and CDR2 SYDVKM. Sequenced input: naive CD8+ T cells from blood, with Jurkat cell RNA spiked in. This sample's subset: FACS-sorted CD8+CD4-CCR7+CD45RA+ naive T cells. This sequence was found in a human donor in good health. Some libraries in this study had Jurkat cell RNA spiked in. The V and J genes are TRBV28 and TRBJ2-1; TRBD2 agrees at 11 bases. CDR3 bases: TGTGCCAGCGAACTAGCGGGAGCCTACAATGAGCAGTTCTTC. As protein: CASELAGAYNEQFF.